This T cell receptor (beta chain) was sequenced for a study of metastatic and nonmetastatic thyroid tumors. Overall study context: Patients with malignant and benign thyroid disease provided blood and tumor or nodule tissue, whose repertoires were compared.

The entire patient cohort was treatment-naive prior to thyroid surgery. Trimming removed 7 bases from V and 4 bases from J, with 18 bases in between. This CDR3 spans 15 amino acids. Looked up from germline, CDR1 is KGHDR and CDR2 is SFDVKD. With MiXCR, TCRdb reprocessed the PCR reads. The sample shows 70,000 or so clones, more than 13% of them seen only once. This clone has a count of ten or more. Sequencing used blood. The receptor was isolated from a male donor with papillary thyroid cancer or a benign thyroid nodule (not recorded which). Some clones in this sample may be carry-over from other donors' samples. This chain uses TRBV24-1 with TRBJ1-1; no definite D call. The CDR3 sequence: CATRGYGPTGTEAFF. In DNA form, the CDR3 reads TGTGCCACCAGGGGGTACGGCCCGACCGGCACTGAAGCTTTCTTT.